This T cell receptor beta chain was captured by sequencing in a study of blood T cell repertoires in COVID-19. About the research overall: Acute and convalescent COVID-19 specimens originated in the United States, Italy and Spain. Sources were T cells, B-cell-depleted T cells, or PBMCs; the material itself was cDNA or gDNA.

In the study's own analysis: Nucleated cell counts were estimated from reference gene primer amplification. TCRdb keeps only in-frame clones here, not all; method: immunoSEQ multiplex PCR. From that table come the V and J calls and clone size; the DNA was used to work out D and trimming. The table records roughly 60,000 clones, around 80% of them present only once. This CDR3 has 15 amino acids. From germline, CDR1 is MNHEY and CDR2 SMNVEV (reference sequence). After removal of 6 bases from V and 3 bases from J, the junction contained 6 bases not matched to a gene. The rearrangement uses TRBV27 and TRBJ1-5; 9 nucleotides agree with TRBD1. The sample comprised peripheral blood. The TCR was taken from a human donor in a cohort sampled during active or convalescent COVID-19. The CDR3 bases are TGTGCCAGCAGGTCCGGGACAGGGCACAATCAGCCCCAGCATTTT. Its translation is CASRSGTGHNQPQHF.